A single sample gave rise to the 3 T cell receptor beta chains below, sequenced in a study of blood T cell repertoires in COVID-19. The table came from immunoSEQ multiplex PCR; TCRdb's copy has only in-frame clones and leaves some out. The table includes a few hundred thousand clones, just over 85% detected once. Sequenced: PBMCs or T cells enriched from blood (not recorded which). These receptors originate from a young man who had recovered from COVID-19.

The gene calls are TRBV29-1 and TRBJ1-1; D is possibly TRBD1 (6 bases). CDR1 SQVTM and CDR2 ANQGSEA come from the germline V gene. The V end was cut by 8 bases, the J end by 6 bases, with 19 bases between. CDR3 size: 13 residues. CDR3 DNA: TGCAGCAGGACAGCCCCTCGTGTGGCTGAAGCTTTCTTT. It codes for CSRTAPRVAEAFF.

This clone appeared a single time. The rearrangement links TRBV27 to TRBJ2-7; weak D call: TRBD1 (6 bases). V lost 5 bases, J lost 7 bases, and 27 bases lay in between. Germline CDR1 reads MNHEY; CDR2 reads SMNVEV (reference sequence). The CDR3 is 17 amino acids. CDR3 sequence (DNA): TGTGCCAGCAGTCAACACCAACAGGGAGTGGGCTTTGTAGAGCAGTACTTC. This encodes CASSQHQQGVGFVEQYF.

This clone was observed a handful of times. This CDR3 is also generated by other DNA sequences in the sample. The chain uses TRBV4-2 and TRBJ2-1, with 12 bases identical to TRBD2. Germline-derived CDR1 and CDR2 are LGHNA and YNFKEQ. Trimming at V came to 0 bases and at J to 7 bases, leaving 7 bases not matched to a gene. This CDR3 has 17 residues. CDR3 amino acids: CASSQDGLAGGRNEQFF. Written as DNA, the CDR3 is TGTGCCAGCAGCCAAGATGGGCTAGCGGGAGGGCGAAATGAGCAGTTCTTC.